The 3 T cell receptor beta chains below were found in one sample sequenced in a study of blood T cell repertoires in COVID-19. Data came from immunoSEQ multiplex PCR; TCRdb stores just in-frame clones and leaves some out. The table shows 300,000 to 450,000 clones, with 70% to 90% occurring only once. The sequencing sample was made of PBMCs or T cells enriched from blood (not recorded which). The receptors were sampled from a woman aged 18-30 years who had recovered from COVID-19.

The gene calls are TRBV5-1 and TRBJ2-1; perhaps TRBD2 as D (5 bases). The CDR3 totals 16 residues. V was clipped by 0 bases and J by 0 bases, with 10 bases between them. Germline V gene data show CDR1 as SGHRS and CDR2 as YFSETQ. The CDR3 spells CASSLADYLSYNEQFF. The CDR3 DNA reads TGCGCCAGCAGCTTGGCCGACTACCTCTCCTACAATGAGCAGTTCTTC.

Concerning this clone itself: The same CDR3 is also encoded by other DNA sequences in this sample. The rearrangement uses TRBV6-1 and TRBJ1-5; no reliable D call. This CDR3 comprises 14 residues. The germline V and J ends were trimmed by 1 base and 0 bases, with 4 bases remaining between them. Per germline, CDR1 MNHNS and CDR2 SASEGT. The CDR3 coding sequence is TGTGCCAGCAGTGAAGTCTATAGCAATCAGCCCCAGCATTTT. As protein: CASSEVYSNQPQHF.

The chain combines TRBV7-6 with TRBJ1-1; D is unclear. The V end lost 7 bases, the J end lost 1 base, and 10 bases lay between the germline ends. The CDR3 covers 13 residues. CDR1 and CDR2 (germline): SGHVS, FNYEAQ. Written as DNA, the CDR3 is TGTGCCAGCAAGCCACGAACGAACACTGAAGCTTTCTTT. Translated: CASKPRTNTEAFF.